The 6 T cell receptor beta chains in this list originate from one sample, sequenced in a study of blood T cell repertoires in COVID-19. Only in-frame clones appear in the TCRdb table, and some are missing; sequencing was by immunoSEQ multiplex PCR. The table includes some 180,000 clones, 80% to 90% detected once. The sequenced material came from peripheral blood. Receptors originate from a woman of 80 years or more with COVID-19, enrolled during active disease.

CDR3 in amino acids: CASSLRRDSYGYTF. For the CDR3, the DNA is TGTGCCAGCAGTTTAAGGAGGGATTCCTATGGCTACACCTTC. The chain carries TRBV27 and TRBJ1-2; D is unclear. V was pared by 2 bases and J by 4 bases, with 11 bases between. CDR3 length: 14 residues. Germline-derived CDR1 and CDR2 are MNHEY and SMNVEV (reference sequence).

The chain has TRBV6-5 and TRBJ1-5; 8 bases match TRBD1. The V segment lost 6 bases and the J segment 4 bases; nucleotides outside the gene matches: 8. Germline assignment: CDR1 MNHEY and CDR2 SVGAGI. The CDR3 contains 15 residues. The CDR3 loop is CASRGTGGTNQPQHF. The CDR3 coding sequence is TGTGCCAGCAGGGGGACAGGAGGGACTAATCAGCCCCAGCATTTT.

The chain is built from TRBV7-9 and TRBJ1-2; the D gene is possibly TRBD1 (6 bases). V lost 1 base and J lost 3, with 9 bases in between. Germline-derived CDR1 and CDR2 are SEHNR and FQNEAQ (reference sequence). This CDR3 region has 14 residues. As DNA, the CDR3 is TGTGCCAGCAGCTTAGATTGGACAGACTATGGCTACACCTTC. Protein: CASSLDWTDYGYTF.

The chain combines TRBV5-1 with TRBJ1-3; the D is unclear. V lost 4 bases to trimming and J lost 0 bases, with 14 bases between them. The CDR3 contains 16 residues. Germline V gene sequence: CDR1 SGHRS, CDR2 YFSETQ. As DNA, the CDR3 is TGCGCCAGCAGCCGTAATACAGTGAGCTCTGGAAACACCATATATTTT. As protein: CASSRNTVSSGNTIYF.

The rearrangement uses TRBV12-3 or TRBV12-4 and TRBJ2-7; no clear D gene. The CDR3 spans 13 residues. V dropped 2 bases and J dropped 3 bases, with 8 bases sitting between them. Here the CDR3 reads CASSLTSFYEQYF. DNA for the CDR3: TGTGCCAGCAGTTTAACTTCTTTCTACGAGCAGTACTTC.

Here the CDR3 DNA reads TGTGCCAGCAGCCAATTCGGGACAGCAAGCAATCAGCCCCAGCATTTT. Its protein product is CASSQFGTASNQPQHF. The chain has TRBV4-2 and TRBJ1-5; TRBD1 agrees at 7 bases. Germline CDR1 LGHNA, CDR2 YNFKEQ. The CDR3 is 16 amino acids. Losses at the gene ends were 2 bases for V and 1 base for J; bases not matched to a gene: 5.